A selection of T cell receptor beta chains follows, all from one sample in a study of T cell responses to AZD1222 COVID-19 vaccine. Profiled with immunoSEQ multiplex PCR; TCRdb holds only in-frame clones, not every one. Here the sample spans about 99,000 clones, approximately 88% being singletons. The material was peripheral blood, obtained on day 0 of AZD1222 vaccination. These receptors were obtained from an adult in good health. Both conserved end residues are part of each CDR3. D genes are given only for firm matches. The listing skips clone size in some rows; elsewhere it reads once, few, many or a size class.

v_gene: TRBV7-2; abundance: NA; j_gene: TRBJ1-5; d_gene: NA; CDR3nt: TGTGCCAGCAGCTCCGGGACGGCGCTGAATCAGCCCCAGCATTTT; CDR3aa: CASSSGTALNQPQHF
v_gene: TRBV20-1; abundance: NA; j_gene: TRBJ2-7; d_gene: NA; CDR3nt: TGCAGTGCTAGTTCTGCGCGGGATCTTAGGGAGCAGTACTTC; CDR3aa: CSASSARDLREQYF
v_gene: TRBV10-1; abundance: NA; j_gene: TRBJ2-5; d_gene: TRBD2; CDR3nt: TGCGCCAGCACTCACATGACTAGCGCGAAAGAGACCCAGTACTTC; CDR3aa: CASTHMTSAKETQYF
v_gene: TRBV30; abundance: once; j_gene: TRBJ1-2; d_gene: TRBD1; CDR3nt: TGTGCCTGGAGTGTAATACAGGGGTTTGTGTATGGCTACACCTTC; CDR3aa: CAWSVIQGFVYGYTF
v_gene: TRBV6-1; abundance: NA; j_gene: TRBJ1-5; d_gene: NA; CDR3nt: TGTGCCAGCAGTGAAGTTTGGGGGGATCAGCCCCAGCATTTT; CDR3aa: CASSEVWGDQPQHF
v_gene: TRBV19; abundance: NA; j_gene: TRBJ2-2; d_gene: NA; CDR3nt: TGTGCCAGTAGTATTGCGGGAAGGGGCACCGGGGAGCTGTTTTTT; CDR3aa: CASSIAGRGTGELFF
v_gene: TRBV7-9; abundance: once; j_gene: TRBJ2-1; d_gene: TRBD2; CDR3nt: TGTGCCAGCAGCTTAGATCCCGGGACTAGCGGGAGGGAGGGAAATGAGCAGTTCTTC; CDR3aa: CASSLDPGTSGREGNEQFF
v_gene: TRBV6-1; abundance: NA; j_gene: TRBJ2-4; d_gene: NA; CDR3nt: TGTGCCAGCAGTGGAGCGAAATCCGGGGTTCTAGCCAAAAACATTCAGTACTTC; CDR3aa: CASSGAKSGVLAKNIQYF
v_gene: TRBV7-9; abundance: NA; j_gene: TRBJ2-2; d_gene: NA; CDR3nt: TGTGCCAGCAGCGCTACAGGGATGGCGAACACCGGGGAGCTGTTTTTT; CDR3aa: CASSATGMANTGELFF
v_gene: TRBV7-2; abundance: once; j_gene: TRBJ2-3; d_gene: NA; CDR3nt: TGTGCCAGCAGCTCGGGGGGAGGGGGCGAAGATACGCAGTATTTT; CDR3aa: CASSSGGGGEDTQYF
v_gene: TRBV6-2/TRBV6-3; abundance: NA; j_gene: TRBJ2-7; d_gene: NA; CDR3nt: TGTGCCAGCAGCCGGGGCCACGAGCAGTACTTC; CDR3aa: CASSRGHEQYF